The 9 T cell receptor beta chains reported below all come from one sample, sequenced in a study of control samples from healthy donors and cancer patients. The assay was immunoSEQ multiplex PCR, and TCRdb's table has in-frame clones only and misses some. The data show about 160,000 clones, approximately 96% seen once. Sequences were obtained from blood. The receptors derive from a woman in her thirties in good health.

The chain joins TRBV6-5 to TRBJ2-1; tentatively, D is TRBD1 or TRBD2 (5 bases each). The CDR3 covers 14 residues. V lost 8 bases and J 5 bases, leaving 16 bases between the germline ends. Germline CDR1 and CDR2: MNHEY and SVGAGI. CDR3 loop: CASLGDGKNNEQFF. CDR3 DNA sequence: TGTGCCAGCTTAGGGGACGGTAAAAACAATGAGCAGTTCTTC.

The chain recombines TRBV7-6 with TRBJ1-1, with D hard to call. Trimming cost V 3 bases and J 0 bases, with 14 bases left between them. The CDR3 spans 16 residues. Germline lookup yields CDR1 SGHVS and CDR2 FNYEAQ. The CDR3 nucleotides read TGTGCCAGCAGCTTGAGGCGAATCGGGATGAACACTGAAGCTTTCTTT. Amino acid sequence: CASSLRRIGMNTEAFF.

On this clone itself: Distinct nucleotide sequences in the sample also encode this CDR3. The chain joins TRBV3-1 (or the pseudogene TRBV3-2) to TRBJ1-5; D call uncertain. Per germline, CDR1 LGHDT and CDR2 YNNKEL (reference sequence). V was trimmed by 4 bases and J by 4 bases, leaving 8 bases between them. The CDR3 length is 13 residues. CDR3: CASSLGWNQPQHF. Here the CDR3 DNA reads TGTGCCAGCAGCCTAGGTTGGAATCAGCCCCAGCATTTT.

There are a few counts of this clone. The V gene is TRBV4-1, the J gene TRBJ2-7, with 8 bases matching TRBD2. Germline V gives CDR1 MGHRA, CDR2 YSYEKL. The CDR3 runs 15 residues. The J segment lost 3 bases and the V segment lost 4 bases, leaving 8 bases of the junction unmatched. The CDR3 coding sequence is TGCGCCAGCAGCCGACCGGGACTAGTCGACTACGAGCAGTACTTC. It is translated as CASSRPGLVDYEQYF.

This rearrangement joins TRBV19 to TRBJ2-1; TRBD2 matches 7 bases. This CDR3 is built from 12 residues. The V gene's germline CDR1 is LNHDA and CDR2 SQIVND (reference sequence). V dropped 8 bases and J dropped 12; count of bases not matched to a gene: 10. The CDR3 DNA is TGTGCCAGTGAGACTAGCTCGATGGGGCAGTTCTTC. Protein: CASETSSMGQFF. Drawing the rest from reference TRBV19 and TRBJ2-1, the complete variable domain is DGGITQSPKYLFRKEGQNVTLSCEQNLNHDAMYWYRQDPGQGLRLIYYSQIVNDFQKGDIAEGYSVSREKKESFPLTVTSAQKNPTAFYLCASETSSMGQFFGPGTRLTVL.

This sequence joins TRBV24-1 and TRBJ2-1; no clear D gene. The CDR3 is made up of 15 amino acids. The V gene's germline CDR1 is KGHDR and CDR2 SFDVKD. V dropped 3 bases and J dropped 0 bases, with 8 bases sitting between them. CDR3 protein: CATSDPSSSYNEQFF. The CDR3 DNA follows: TGTGCCACCAGTGATCCCAGTAGCTCCTACAATGAGCAGTTCTTC.

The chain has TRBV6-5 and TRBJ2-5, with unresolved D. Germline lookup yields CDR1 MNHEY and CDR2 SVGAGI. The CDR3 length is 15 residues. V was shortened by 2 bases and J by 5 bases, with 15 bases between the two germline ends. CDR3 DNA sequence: TGTGCCAGCAGTTACGTCGCCTCCTTGGGGGAGACCCAGTACTTC. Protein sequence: CASSYVASLGETQYF.

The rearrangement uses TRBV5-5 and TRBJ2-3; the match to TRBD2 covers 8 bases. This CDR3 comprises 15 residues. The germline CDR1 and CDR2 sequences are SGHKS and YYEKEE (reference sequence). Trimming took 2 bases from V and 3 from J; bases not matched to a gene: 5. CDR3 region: CASSFLAGLTDTQYF. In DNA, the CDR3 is TGTGCCAGCAGCTTTTTAGCGGGGTTGACAGATACGCAGTATTTT.

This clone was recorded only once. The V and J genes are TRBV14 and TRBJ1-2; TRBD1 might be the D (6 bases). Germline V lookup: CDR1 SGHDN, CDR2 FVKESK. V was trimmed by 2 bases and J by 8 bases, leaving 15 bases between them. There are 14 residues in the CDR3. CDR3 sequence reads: CASSQILQGNGYTF. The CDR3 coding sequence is TGTGCCAGCAGCCAAATACTGCAGGGGAACGGCTACACCTTC. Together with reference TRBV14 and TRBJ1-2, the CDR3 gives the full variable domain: EAGVTQFPSHSVIEKGQTVTLRCDPISGHDNLYWYRRVMGKEIKFLLHFVKESKQDESGMPNNRFLAERTGGTYSTLKVQPAELEDSGVYFCASSQILQGNGYTFGSGTRLTVV.